The clone carrying this T cell receptor (beta chain) was found a few times. Its cognate antigen is unknown. This sample is drawn from a study of T cells after yellow fever vaccination. The V end was cut by 6 bases, the J end by 1 base, with 15 bases between. The length of the CDR3 is 15 residues. Broader study findings: Weaker in magnitude, the secondary response showed a faster peak on day 5 versus 15.

As TCR cDNA was made by 5'RACE template switching, a universal primer site and UMIs were added. Via MiXCR, TCRdb re-called the 5' RACE reads, giving one row per CDR3 protein. The data show under 600,000 distinct CDR3 sequences, around an eighth seen once. The material was PBMCs, obtained on the day of the yellow fever booster vaccination. The V call is TRBV12-3 or TRBV12-4, the J call TRBJ1-1; no clear D gene. The origin of this receptor is a man aged 25 to 45 who received the YFV17D yellow fever vaccine. The CDR3 DNA sequence: TGTGCCAGCAGACCCAAACGTTGGGGGAACACTGAAGCTTTCTTT. This codes for CASRPKRWGNTEAFF.